This is a list of T cell receptor beta chains from one sample in a study of breast tumors, draining lymph nodes, adjacent tissues. A single record per CDR3 protein comes from TCRdb applying MiXCR to the multiplex PCR reads. The table includes approximately 100,000 distinct CDR3 sequences, under 40% detected once. Sequencing was done on a sample of axillary lymph node tissue. Receptors originate from a female donor with breast cancer. Some clones in this sample may be carry-over from other donors' samples. CDR3s include the opening cysteine and the closing phenylalanine or tryptophan. Fields, in order: CDR3 DNA, CDR3 protein, J gene, CDR3 length, V gene, D gene, clone size. A D gene is named only where the DNA matches it firmly. Clone size is stated in some rows and not others, as once, few, many or a class when expanded.

cdr3_nt: TGTGCCAGCACCGGGACAGGATACACCGGGGAGCTGTTTTTT
cdr3_aa: CASTGTGYTGELFF
j_call: TRBJ2-2
cdr3_length: 14
v_call: TRBV25-1
d_call: TRBD1
clone_size: many

cdr3_nt: TGTGCCACCAGCAGAGTACAGGGAGAGGGACTAGGGCAGTATTTT
cdr3_aa: CATSRVQGEGLGQYF
j_call: TRBJ2-3
cdr3_length: 15
v_call: TRBV15
d_call: TRBD2
clone_size: many

cdr3_nt: TGTGCCAGCTCATTTCCCGGGACAGGGGTAGATGGGGCCAACGTCCTGACTTTC
cdr3_aa: CASSFPGTGVDGANVLTF
j_call: TRBJ2-6
cdr3_length: 18
v_call: TRBV18
d_call: TRBD1
clone_size: -

cdr3_nt: TGTGCCAGCAGCGTAGCGGGGACAGCCGGGTCGTTCGAGCAGTACTTC
cdr3_aa: CASSVAGTAGSFEQYF
j_call: TRBJ2-7
cdr3_length: 16
v_call: TRBV9
d_call: TRBD1
clone_size: many

cdr3_nt: TGTGCCAGCAGCCCGGGCGGAGGAAATGAAAAACTGTTTTTT
cdr3_aa: CASSPGGGNEKLFF
j_call: TRBJ1-4
cdr3_length: 14
v_call: TRBV6-5
d_call: -
clone_size: many

cdr3_nt: TGTGCCAGCTCCCGCCCCCGGGACTTC
cdr3_aa: CASSRPRDF
j_call: TRBJ2-5
cdr3_length: 9
v_call: TRBV9
d_call: -
clone_size: -

cdr3_nt: TGTGCCAGCAGCGCCACCGGGAGGGCGGAATACAATGAGCAGTTCTTC
cdr3_aa: CASSATGRAEYNEQFF
j_call: TRBJ2-1
cdr3_length: 16
v_call: TRBV9
d_call: TRBD2
clone_size: many

cdr3_nt: TGTGCCAGCAGCTTAGCGCGGTTACTAGCCGACACCGGGGAGCTGTTTTTT
cdr3_aa: CASSLARLLADTGELFF
j_call: TRBJ2-2
cdr3_length: 17
v_call: TRBV11-2
d_call: -
clone_size: many

cdr3_nt: TGTGCCAGCAGATTACTCAGGAACACCGGGGAGCTGTTTTTT
cdr3_aa: CASRLLRNTGELFF
j_call: TRBJ2-2
cdr3_length: 14
v_call: TRBV6-2/TRBV6-3
d_call: -
clone_size: many

cdr3_nt: TGTGCCAGCATAACAGGGAACACTGAAGCTTTCTTT
cdr3_aa: CASITGNTEAFF
j_call: TRBJ1-1
cdr3_length: 12
v_call: TRBV28
d_call: -
clone_size: -

cdr3_nt: TGTGCCAGCAGCCCGCGGCACACCGGGGAGCTGTTTTTT
cdr3_aa: CASSPRHTGELFF
j_call: TRBJ2-2
cdr3_length: 13
v_call: TRBV11-3
d_call: -
clone_size: many

cdr3_nt: TGTGCCAGCAGTCCCCTCCCCCCGAAATCTGGAAACACCATATATTTT
cdr3_aa: CASSPLPPKSGNTIYF
j_call: TRBJ1-3
cdr3_length: 16
v_call: TRBV6-5
d_call: -
clone_size: -

cdr3_nt: -
cdr3_aa: CASSFYICSARSGITYEQYF
j_call: TRBJ2-7
cdr3_length: 20
v_call: TRBV7-3
d_call: -
clone_size: -

cdr3_nt: TGTGCCAGCAGCGTAGGGCAGGGTGACACTGAAGCTTTCTTT
cdr3_aa: CASSVGQGDTEAFF
j_call: TRBJ1-1
cdr3_length: 14
v_call: TRBV7-9
d_call: -
clone_size: many

cdr3_nt: TGCAGCGTTGAAGACTCGGGACAGGGGGTAATCTATGGCTACACCTTC
cdr3_aa: CSVEDSGQGVIYGYTF
j_call: TRBJ1-2
cdr3_length: 16
v_call: TRBV29-1
d_call: TRBD1
clone_size: many

cdr3_nt: TGTGCCAGCAGTGAATTTGGGGCGGCGGACAATGAGCAGTTCTTC
cdr3_aa: CASSEFGAADNEQFF
j_call: TRBJ2-1
cdr3_length: 15
v_call: TRBV2
d_call: -
clone_size: many

cdr3_nt: TGTGCCAGCAGTGTTACAGGGGCTGGGGCCAACGTCCTGACTTTC
cdr3_aa: CASSVTGAGANVLTF
j_call: TRBJ2-6
cdr3_length: 15
v_call: TRBV27
d_call: TRBD1
clone_size: many

cdr3_nt: TGTGCCAGTAAGACAAATGTCTACAATGAGCAGTTCTTC
cdr3_aa: CASKTNVYNEQFF
j_call: TRBJ2-1
cdr3_length: 13
v_call: TRBV19
d_call: -
clone_size: -

cdr3_nt: TGTGCCAGTAGTCGCGGGGTCCAGAACACTGAAGCTTTCTTT
cdr3_aa: CASSRGVQNTEAFF
j_call: TRBJ1-1
cdr3_length: 14
v_call: TRBV19
d_call: -
clone_size: few

cdr3_nt: TGTGCCAGCAGCTATGACATTAGCAATCAGCCCCAGCATTTT
cdr3_aa: CASSYDISNQPQHF
j_call: TRBJ1-5
cdr3_length: 14
v_call: TRBV6-1
d_call: -
clone_size: many

cdr3_nt: TGCAGTGCACATCCCAGGGAGGACAACTCCTACGAGCAGTACTTC
cdr3_aa: CSAHPREDNSYEQYF
j_call: TRBJ2-7
cdr3_length: 15
v_call: TRBV20-1
d_call: -
clone_size: many

cdr3_nt: TGTGCCAGCAGTCTCCCTGTCGCTAACTATGGCTACACCTTC
cdr3_aa: CASSLPVANYGYTF
j_call: TRBJ1-2
cdr3_length: 14
v_call: TRBV6-2/TRBV6-3
d_call: -
clone_size: many

cdr3_nt: TGTGCCAGCAGCTTAACGAGGGAAAGGGCGAACACCGGGGAGCTGTTTTTT
cdr3_aa: CASSLTRERANTGELFF
j_call: TRBJ2-2
cdr3_length: 17
v_call: TRBV7-9
d_call: -
clone_size: -

cdr3_nt: TGTGCCAGCAGTACCCTTGGGGGACTTTCTTCACCCCTCCACTTT
cdr3_aa: CASSTLGGLSSPLHF
j_call: TRBJ1-6
cdr3_length: 15
v_call: TRBV28
d_call: -
clone_size: many

cdr3_nt: TGCGCCAGCAGCCAGGGACTAGCGGGGGGGGTCACAGATACGCAGTATTTT
cdr3_aa: CASSQGLAGGVTDTQYF
j_call: TRBJ2-3
cdr3_length: 17
v_call: TRBV5-1
d_call: TRBD2
clone_size: many

cdr3_nt: TGTGCCAGCTCACCCACCGATTACGAGCAGTACTTC
cdr3_aa: CASSPTDYEQYF
j_call: TRBJ2-7
cdr3_length: 12
v_call: TRBV18
d_call: -
clone_size: many

cdr3_nt: TGTGCCAGCAGCTTGACTAGTTACTACTCCTACGAGCAGTACTTC
cdr3_aa: CASSLTSYYSYEQYF
j_call: TRBJ2-7
cdr3_length: 15
v_call: TRBV6-1
d_call: -
clone_size: many

cdr3_nt: TGTGCCAGCAGTTTTCCCGCCAGGAGGAACACTGAAGCTTTCTTT
cdr3_aa: CASSFPARRNTEAFF
j_call: TRBJ1-1
cdr3_length: 15
v_call: TRBV28
d_call: -
clone_size: -

cdr3_nt: TGTGCCAGCAGCCCCCCCCCGGGGGGGGATGAGCAGTTCTTC
cdr3_aa: CASSPPPGGDEQFF
j_call: TRBJ2-1
cdr3_length: 14
v_call: TRBV12-3/TRBV12-4
d_call: TRBD2
clone_size: many